Each of the 29 T cell receptor beta chains below was sequenced from the same sample in a study of T cell responses to AZD1222 COVID-19 vaccine. Clones were sequenced by immunoSEQ multiplex PCR, and TCRdb holds only the in-frame ones, with some missing. Among roughly 270,000 clones listed, 94% were seen once. The sample consisted of peripheral blood, taken 28 days after the second AZD1222 dose. These receptor sequences come from an adult who received the AZD1222 COVID-19 vaccine.

The J gene is TRBJ1-5, the V gene TRBV2; the D is unclear. CDR1 is SNHLY and CDR2 is FYNNEI in the germline V gene. The CDR3 sequence is 12 residues long. The V end lost 3 bases, the J end lost 3 bases, and 3 bases lay between the germline ends. The DNA for the CDR3 is TGTGCCAGCAGTGACACCAATCAGCCCCAGCATTTT. Residues: CASSDTNQPQHF.

This clone occurred once. The chain is built from TRBV29-1 and TRBJ1-1, with D unresolved. Germline V CDR1 and CDR2: SQVTM, ANQGSEA. V was cut by 0 bases and J by 7 bases, with 6 bases left in between. The length of the CDR3 is 11 residues. The CDR3 sequence is CSVEEPVEAFF. The CDR3 DNA reads TGCAGCGTTGAAGAACCGGTTGAAGCTTTCTTT.

The V and J genes are TRBV3-1 (or the pseudogene TRBV3-2) and TRBJ2-3, with TRBD2 identical over 7 bases. CDR1 and CDR2 from the germline V gene are LGHDT and YNNKEL (reference sequence). This CDR3 spans 16 amino acids. J lost 2 bases, V lost 4 bases, and 9 bases had no gene match. The CDR3 coding sequence is TGTGCCAGCAGCCCCAACCTAGCGGTGCCCACAGATACGCAGTATTTT. Translation gives CASSPNLAVPTDTQYF.

V usage is TRBV11-2 and J usage is TRBJ2-1, with TRBD1 matching over 8 bases. The germline V gene has CDR1 SGHAT and CDR2 FQNNGV. This CDR3 region has 13 residues. With V trimmed by 2 bases and J by 8 bases, 2 bases remained unmatched. Here the CDR3 reads CASSLLTGDEQFF. CDR3 in DNA: TGTGCCAGCAGCTTATTGACAGGGGATGAGCAGTTCTTC. Full variable domain (outside the CDR3, taken from reference TRBV11-2 and TRBJ2-1): EAGVAQSPRYKIIEKRQSVAFWCNPISGHATLYWYQQILGQGPKLLIQFQNNGVVDDSQLPKDRFSAERLKGVDSTLKIQPAKLEDSAVYLCASSLLTGDEQFFGPGTRLTVL.

V usage is TRBV7-9 and J usage is TRBJ2-3; D possibly matches TRBD1 or TRBD2 (5 bases each). Per the germline V gene, CDR1 is SEHNR and CDR2 is FQNEAQ (reference sequence). The CDR3 spans 12 residues. Trimming pared 5 bases from V and 5 bases from J, leaving 8 bases between. CDR3 DNA sequence: TGTGCCAGCAGCGGGGGAGAAGATACGCAGTATTTT. Protein: CASSGGEDTQYF.

In its sample, this clone was seen once. J is TRBJ1-3 and V is TRBV19; TRBD1 is a possible D gene (6 bases). The V gene's germline CDR1 is LNHDA and CDR2 SQIVND (reference sequence). The V end lost 9 bases, the J end lost 0 bases, and 21 bases lay between the germline ends. This CDR3 region has 17 residues. The CDR3 nucleotides are TGTGCCAGCCAGGGGATCTGGAACACTTTCTCTGGAAACACCATATATTTT. Protein sequence: CASQGIWNTFSGNTIYF. The full variable domain, its missing parts supplied by reference TRBV19 and TRBJ1-3, is DGGITQSPKYLFRKEGQNVTLSCEQNLNHDAMYWYRQDPGQGLRLIYYSQIVNDFQKGDIAEGYSVSREKKESFPLTVTSAQKNPTAFYLCASQGIWNTFSGNTIYFGEGSWLTVV.

This chain joins TRBV24-1 and TRBJ1-2, with 9 bases identical to TRBD1. The CDR3 has 15 residues. V lost 4 bases and J lost 0; bases outside the gene matches: 2. Germline V gene sequence: CDR1 KGHDR, CDR2 SFDVKD. The CDR3 sequence: CATSEDRGPNYGYTF. The DNA for the CDR3 is TGTGCCACCAGTGAGGACAGGGGACCTAACTATGGCTACACCTTC.

V is TRBV7-9 and J is TRBJ1-2; D possibly corresponds to TRBD1 (6 bases). V dropped 3 bases and J dropped 2 bases, with 10 bases sitting between them. This CDR3 spans 14 amino acids. Germline CDR1 SEHNR, CDR2 FQNEAQ (reference sequence). Here the CDR3 DNA reads TGTGCCAGCAGCTTGGGGACATCCAACTATGGCTACACCTTC. Its protein is CASSLGTSNYGYTF.

This CDR3 is CASQAGHDQPQHF. DNA for the CDR3: TGTGCCAGCCAGGCGGGTCACGATCAGCCCCAGCATTTT. The gene calls are TRBV6-5 and TRBJ1-5; no clear D gene. Trimming left V 8 bases short and J 5 bases short, with 13 bases between. Germline CDR1 MNHEY, CDR2 SVGAGI. The CDR3 runs to 13 residues.

The genes are TRBV4-1 and TRBJ2-7, with a weak D call TRBD2 (6 bases). The V and J ends lost 0 bases and 4 bases respectively, with 13 bases between them. There are 15 residues in the CDR3. Germline CDR1 is MGHRA and CDR2 is YSYEKL. CDR3 sequence reads: CASSQEGGSGYEQYF. Here the CDR3 DNA reads TGCGCCAGCAGCCAAGAGGGGGGTAGCGGTTACGAGCAGTACTTC.

This clone was seen just once. The chain couples TRBV6-5 to TRBJ2-7; D uncertain. The CDR3 is 12 amino acids. The germline V and J ends were trimmed by 5 bases and 6 bases, with 11 bases remaining between them. Looked up from germline, CDR1 is MNHEY and CDR2 is SVGAGI. CDR3 in DNA: TGTGCCAGCAGTATGCCGGGCCGCGAGCAGTACTTC. Translating gives CASSMPGREQYF.

The chain recombines TRBV10-2 with TRBJ2-1; D call uncertain. The V and J ends lost 3 bases and 2 bases respectively, with 5 bases between them. The CDR3 has 13 residues. Per germline, CDR1 WSHSY and CDR2 SAAADI. Written as DNA, the CDR3 is TGCGCCAGCAGTGAAACGGCCTACAATGAGCAGTTCTTC. It codes for CASSETAYNEQFF.

This clone was found once. The chain has TRBV4-1 and TRBJ1-4; D is undetermined. The CDR3 has 16 amino acids. V gave up 1 base and J gave up 6 bases, with 15 bases separating them. CDR1 and CDR2 (germline): MGHRA, YSYEKL. CDR3 nucleotide sequence: TGCGCCAGCAGCCAAGTTCTCTCCGGAAAGGATGAAAAACTGTTTTTT. Its translation: CASSQVLSGKDEKLFF.

The chain is built from TRBV19 and TRBJ1-5; TRBD1 aligns across 7 bases. The J segment lost 2 bases and the V segment lost 3 bases, leaving 4 bases of the junction unmatched. Germline values: CDR1 LNHDA, CDR2 SQIVND (reference sequence). The CDR3 length is 15 residues. The CDR3: CASSILGGGNQPQHF. The CDR3 coding sequence is TGTGCCAGTAGTATTCTAGGGGGCGGCAATCAGCCCCAGCATTTT.

This chain joins TRBV13 and TRBJ2-7; TRBD1 aligns across 10 bases. Per the germline V gene, CDR1 is PRHDT and CDR2 is FYEKMQ (reference sequence). V shed 4 bases and J 5 bases; nucleotides not matched to a gene: 8. The CDR3 loop spans 15 amino acids. The CDR3 reads CASSSTGTGDDEQYF. Here the CDR3 DNA reads TGTGCCAGCAGCTCCACCGGGACAGGGGACGACGAGCAGTACTTC.

This chain joins TRBV7-9 and TRBJ2-1, with a possible D match to TRBD1 (6 bases). Germline CDR1 SEHNR, CDR2 FQNEAQ (reference sequence). V dropped 1 base and J dropped 5 bases, with 12 bases sitting between them. The CDR3 has 15 amino acids. DNA for the CDR3: TGTGCCAGCAGCTTAGGGGGGACACCAGACAATGAGCAGTTCTTC. It yields the protein CASSLGGTPDNEQFF.

This clone has a handful of counts. The chain carries TRBV12-5 and TRBJ2-3, with 9 bases fitting TRBD2. V shed 7 bases and J 0 bases; nucleotides not matched to a gene: 20. Germline-derived CDR1 and CDR2 are LGHNT and FRNRAP. The CDR3 is made up of 20 amino acids. The CDR3 reads CASAAGGQRGARISTDTQYF. DNA for the CDR3: TGTGCTAGTGCCGCTGGGGGGCAGCGGGGGGCTAGAATTAGCACAGATACGCAGTATTTT.

This clone was seen a single time. This chain joins TRBV28 and TRBJ2-7, with D tentatively TRBD1 (6 bases). Trimming cost V 5 bases and J 2 bases, with 13 bases left between them. Per germline, CDR1 MDHEN and CDR2 SYDVKM. The CDR3 extends over 14 amino acids. For the CDR3, the DNA is TGTGCCAGCAGTGGGGGCGGGTTAACCTACGAGCAGTACTTC. Its translation is CASSGGGLTYEQYF. Based on the CDR3 plus reference TRBV28 and TRBJ2-7, the full variable domain is DVKVTQSSRYLVKRTGEKVFLECVQDMDHENMFWYRQDPGLGLRLIYFSYDVKMKEKGDIPEGYSVSREKKERFSLILESASTNQTSMYLCASSGGGLTYEQYFGPGTRLTVT.

The CDR3 nucleotides read TGCGCCAGCAGCCCGAAGGTTTGGGGAAACACCATATATTTT. It encodes CASSPKVWGNTIYF. The chain uses TRBV5-1 and TRBJ1-3; D unclear. CDR3 length equals 14 residues. From germline, CDR1 is SGHRS and CDR2 YFSETQ. Trimming cost V 4 bases and J 4 bases, with 12 bases left between them. Together with reference TRBV5-1 and TRBJ1-3, the CDR3 gives the full variable domain: KAGVTQTPRYLIKTRGQQVTLSCSPISGHRSVSWYQQTPGQGLQFLFEYFSETQRNKGNFPGRFSGRQFSNSRSEMNVSTLELGDSALYLCASSPKVWGNTIYFGEGSWLTVV.

This sequence joins TRBV27 and TRBJ1-2; tentatively, D is TRBD1 (6 bases). V was trimmed by 7 bases and J by 9 bases, leaving 21 bases between them. Germline CDR1 and CDR2: MNHEY and SMNVEV (reference sequence). The length of the CDR3 is 14 residues. Here the CDR3 DNA reads TGTGCCAGCAAGAGCTCGGGGGCCCTCGGGAGCTACACCTTC. Translating gives CASKSSGALGSYTF.

The chain links TRBV4-3 to TRBJ2-2, with 12 bases aligning to TRBD2. Germline values: CDR1 LGHNA, CDR2 YSLEER. Unmatched junction bases numbered 5, after V lost 5 bases and J lost 1 base. This CDR3 is 17 amino acids long. As DNA, the CDR3 is TGCGCCAGCAGCAGTGAGACTAGCGGGAGGAACACCGGGGAGCTGTTTTTT. Amino acid sequence: CASSSETSGRNTGELFF.

The chain couples TRBV18 to TRBJ2-3; the D gene is possibly TRBD2 (5 bases). The CDR3 is made up of 16 amino acids. Trimming shortened V by 2 bases and J by 4 bases, and 16 bases separated the two germline ends. Germline CDR1 is KGHSH and CDR2 is LQKENI. The CDR3 loop is CASSPSLGELPDTQYF. The CDR3 DNA sequence: TGTGCCAGCTCACCAAGTCTCGGGGAACTCCCAGATACGCAGTATTTT.

A remark on this clone: Compared with germline, one end of the junction differs, possibly owing to a read error. The chain employs TRBV10-3 and TRBJ2-7; no firm D call. From germline, CDR1 is ENHRY and CDR2 SYGVKD. The CDR3 loop spans 14 amino acids. The CDR3 reads CAISDVRTFPPTDF. DNA for the CDR3: TGTGCCATCAGCGACGTCCGGACCTTCCCCCCTACGGACTTC.

The chain links TRBV2 to TRBJ1-1; D perhaps matches TRBD1 (5 bases). Germline V lookup: CDR1 SNHLY, CDR2 FYNNEI. Trimming pared 6 bases from V and 3 bases from J, leaving 8 bases between. The CDR3 loop spans 12 amino acids. The CDR3 region has the DNA TGTGCCAGCAGGCAGGGTGACACTGAAGCTTTCTTT. Translation gives CASRQGDTEAFF.

This clone was detected once. The chain uses TRBV2 and TRBJ2-7; the D gene is possibly TRBD1 (5 bases). The CDR3 contains 14 residues. V was pared by 2 bases and J by 12 bases, with 20 bases between. The germline V gene encodes CDR1 SNHLY and CDR2 FYNNEI. CDR3 sequence (DNA): TGTGCCAGCAGTGAAAGACAGCTTAACCTACGAAGGTACTTC. Its protein product is CASSERQLNLRRYF.

The CDR3 protein is CASSSPGTSGSTTDTQYF. CDR3 bases: TGTGCCAGCAGCTCACCTGGGACTAGCGGGAGTACCACAGATACGCAGTATTTT. The rearrangement joins TRBV9 to TRBJ2-3; 14 bases agree with TRBD2. CDR1 is SGDLS, CDR2 YYNGEE, per germline. There are 18 residues in the CDR3. V lost 4 bases and J lost 2; bases outside the gene matches: 9.

V is TRBV19 and J is TRBJ1-2; no reliable D call. There are 11 residues in the CDR3. Germline V gene sequence: CDR1 LNHDA, CDR2 SQIVND (reference sequence). The V end lost 5 bases, the J end lost 1 base, and 2 bases lay between the germline ends. The CDR3: CASSDNYGYTF. In nucleotides, the CDR3 is TGTGCCAGTAGTGATAACTATGGCTACACCTTC.

The chain joins TRBV28 to TRBJ2-7; 13 bases are shared with TRBD2. Germline assignment: CDR1 MDHEN and CDR2 SYDVKM. J lost 4 bases, V lost 5 bases, and 5 bases had no gene match. The CDR3 is 15 amino acids. This chain's CDR3 is CASSPLAGGRYEQYF. For the CDR3, the DNA is TGTGCCAGCAGTCCACTAGCGGGGGGGCGGTACGAGCAGTACTTC.

The CDR3 coding sequence is TGTGCCAGCTCCCCGCGCCAGCAGAACTATGGCTACACCTTC. It translates to CASSPRQQNYGYTF. V and J are TRBV18 and TRBJ1-2, with no clear D. Trimming cost V 6 bases and J 2 bases, with 13 bases left between them. The CDR3 length is 14 residues. Per the germline V gene, CDR1 is KGHSH and CDR2 is LQKENI.